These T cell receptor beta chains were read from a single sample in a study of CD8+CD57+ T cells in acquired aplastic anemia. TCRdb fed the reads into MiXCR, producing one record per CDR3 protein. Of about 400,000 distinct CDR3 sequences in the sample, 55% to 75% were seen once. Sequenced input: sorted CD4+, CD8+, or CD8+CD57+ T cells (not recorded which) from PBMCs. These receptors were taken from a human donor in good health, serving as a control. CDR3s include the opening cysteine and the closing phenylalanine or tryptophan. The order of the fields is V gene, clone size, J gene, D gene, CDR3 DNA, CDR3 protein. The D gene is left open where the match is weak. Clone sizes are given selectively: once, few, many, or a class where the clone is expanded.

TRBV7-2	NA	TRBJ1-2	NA	NA	CASSPAGGGYTFGTF
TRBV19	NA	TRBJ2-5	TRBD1	TGTGCCAGTAGTTCCCGGACAGGGGGCTCCCAGTACTTC	CASSSRTGGSQYF
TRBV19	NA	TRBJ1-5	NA	TGTGCCAGTAGTATAGAGCAGAAGCAGGGTCAGCCTCAGCATTTT	CASSIEQKQGQPQHF
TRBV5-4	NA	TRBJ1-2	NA	TGTGCCAGCAGAATGCTGTCCCCTGTGGGGCAGGGAAGAAAACCCTATGGCTACACCTTC	CASRMLSPVGQGRKPYGYTF
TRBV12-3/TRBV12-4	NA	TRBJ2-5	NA	TGTGCCAGCAGTTGGGCCCGGGCGGAGTACTTC	CASSWARAEYF
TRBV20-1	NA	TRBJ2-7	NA	TGCAGTGCTAGACCCACAGGGCTCCACGAGCAGTACTTC	CSARPTGLHEQYF
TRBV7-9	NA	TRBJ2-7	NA	TGTGCCAGCAGCATACAAGGGCAGAACACCGATACGCAGTTC	CASSIQGQNTDTQF
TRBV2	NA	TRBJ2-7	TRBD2	TGTGCCAGCAGTGTACAAGGCGGGGGCTACGAGCAGTACTTC	CASSVQGGGYEQYF
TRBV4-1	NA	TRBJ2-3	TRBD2	TGCGCCAGCAGAGGAGGAACTAGCGCAGATACGCAGTATTTT	CASRGGTSADTQYF
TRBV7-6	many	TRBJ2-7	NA	TGTGCCAGCAGCCTACAGGGACAAGGCGTTTACGAGCAGTACTTC	CASSLQGQGVYEQYF
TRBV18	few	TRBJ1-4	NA	TGTGCCAGCTCACCACAGACGGGCAGGAATGAAAAACTGTTTTTT	CASSPQTGRNEKLFF
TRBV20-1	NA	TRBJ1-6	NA	TGCAGTGCTAGGGAGAAGTGGGGTATCCTCCACTTT	CSAREKWGILHF
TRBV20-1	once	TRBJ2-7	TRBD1	TGCAGTGCTACACCTGGACAGGGGATCGGGCAGTACTTC	CSATPGQGIGQYF
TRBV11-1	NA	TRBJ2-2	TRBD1	TGTGCCAGCAGCTATGGACAGGCGGCGAACACCGGGGAGCTGTTTTTT	CASSYGQAANTGELFF
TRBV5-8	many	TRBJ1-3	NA	TGTGCCAGCAGAACAGGGTGGGCCGCTGGAAACACCATATATTTT	CASRTGWAAGNTIYF
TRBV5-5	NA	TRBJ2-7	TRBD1	TGTGCCAGCAACTATCGCGAAGGACAGGCCTTTCGGCAGTACTTC	CASNYREGQAFRQYF
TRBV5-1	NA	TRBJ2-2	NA	TGCGCCAGCAGCTTAAGAACAGTACGGACTACCGGGGAGCTGTTTTTT	CASSLRTVRTTGELFF
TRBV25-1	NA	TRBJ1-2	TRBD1	TGTGCCAGCAGTGCGGGACAGCCGTATAACTACACCTTC	CASSAGQPYNYTF
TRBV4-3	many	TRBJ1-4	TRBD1	TGCGCCAGCAGCCAAGGACTAAACACAGGGGGTGGAAAACTGTCTTTT	CASSQGLNTGGGKLSF
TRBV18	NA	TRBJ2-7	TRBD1	TGTGCCAGCTCCACCCTACCGGGACAGGGCTCCTACGAGCAGTACTTC	CASSTLPGQGSYEQYF
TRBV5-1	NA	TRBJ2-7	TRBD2	TGCGCCAGCAGCTCTCCGACTAGCAGAGCTAGACCGCAGCGCACCTACGAGCAGTACTTC	CASSSPTSRARPQRTYEQYF
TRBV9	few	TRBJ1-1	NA	TGTGCCAGCAGCGCCAGTAACACTGAAGCTTTCTTT	CASSASNTEAFF
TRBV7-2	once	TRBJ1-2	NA	TGTGCCAGCAGCTTCGCTCGCTCCGACGGCTACACCTTC	CASSFARSDGYTF
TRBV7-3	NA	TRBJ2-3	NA	TGTGCCAGCAGCTCAACTTACCAAGCAGGTACGCAGTTTTTT	CASSSTYQAGTQFF
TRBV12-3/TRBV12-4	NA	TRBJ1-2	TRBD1	TGTGCCAGCAGTTCCGGGGGACAGGCTAACTATGGCTACACCTTC	CASSSGGQANYGYTF
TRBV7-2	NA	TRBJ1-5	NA	TGTGCCAGCAGCTTCCAGGGAGGGGATCAGACCCTGCATTTT	CASSFQGGDQTLHF
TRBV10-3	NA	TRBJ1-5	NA	TGTGCCACCAGGAGTCGTGCGGAGAGCAATCAGCCCCAGCATTTT	CATRSRAESNQPQHF
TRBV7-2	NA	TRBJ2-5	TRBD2	TGTGCCAGCAGCTTAGCGCGACTAGCGGTCGAGACCCAGTACTTC	CASSLARLAVETQYF
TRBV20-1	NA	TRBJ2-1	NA	TGCAGTGCTAGAAGAAGGGACCAGGACCACAATGAGCAGTTCTTC	CSARRRDQDHNEQFF
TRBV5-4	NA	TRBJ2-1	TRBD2	TGTGCCAGCAGCCGGGGGGGGGGGTCCTACAATGAGCAGTTCTTC	CASSRGGGSYNEQFF
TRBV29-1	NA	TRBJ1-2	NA	TGCAGCGCCCTCGAGCAAGCTAACTATGGCTACACCTTC	CSALEQANYGYTF
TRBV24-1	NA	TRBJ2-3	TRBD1	TGTGCCACCAGTGATTTCTCCGTGGGACAGAGAGATACGCAGTATTTT	CATSDFSVGQRDTQYF
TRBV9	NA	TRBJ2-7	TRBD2	TGTGCCAGCAGCCCTAATCTAGCGGGGGGAACTTACGAGCAGTACTTC	CASSPNLAGGTYEQYF
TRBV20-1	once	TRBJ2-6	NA	TGCAGTGCTAGAGACCCTCTGACGTCGGCCAACGTCCTGACTTTC	CSARDPLTSANVLTF
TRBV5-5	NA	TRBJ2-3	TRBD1	TGCGCCAGCAGCCAAACGGGACAGGCTTCTAGCACAGATACGCAGTATTTT	CASSQTGQASSTDTQYF
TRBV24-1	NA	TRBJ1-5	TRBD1	TGTGCCACCAGTGACAGGGGGGGCAGACCTACGAGTTTT	CATSDRGGRPTSF
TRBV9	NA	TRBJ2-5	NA	TGTGCCAGCAGCGTTGGGGTGCATGAGGAGACCCAGTACTTC	CASSVGVHEETQYF
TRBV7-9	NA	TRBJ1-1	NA	TGTGCCAGCAGCTTGTCAGGATTAAACACTGAAGCTTTCTTT	CASSLSGLNTEAFF
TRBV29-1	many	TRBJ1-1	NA	TGCAGCGTGGGGGGAGGGAGGAACACTGAAGCTTTCTTT	CSVGGGRNTEAFF
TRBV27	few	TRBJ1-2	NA	TGTGCCAGCAGTTTGATAGCAGGGTCGTCTATATATGGCTACACCTTC	CASSLIAGSSIYGYTF
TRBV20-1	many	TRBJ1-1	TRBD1	TGCAGTGCTGGGACGGACAGGGGTTGGGCTGAAGCTTTCTTT	CSAGTDRGWAEAFF
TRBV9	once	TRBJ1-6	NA	TGTGCCAGCAGCTTAGAAACAAACTCTCGCTCGCCCCTCCACTTT	CASSLETNSRSPLHF
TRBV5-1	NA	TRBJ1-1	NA	TGCGCCAGCAGCTTGACATTGGAGAACACTGAAGTCTTCTTT	CASSLTLENTEVFF
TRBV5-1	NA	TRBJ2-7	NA	TGTGCCAGCAGCCCGAGGGACGGCTCGAACGAGCAGTACTTC	CASSPRDGSNEQYF
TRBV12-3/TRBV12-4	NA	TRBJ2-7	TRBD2	TGTGCCAGCAACCAGGCTCCGGGACTAGCGGGCCAGTACTTC	CASNQAPGLAGQYF
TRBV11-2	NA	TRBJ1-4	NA	TGTGCCAGCAGCTTAGTTGAGGGGGGTGAAAAACTGTTTTTT	CASSLVEGGEKLFF
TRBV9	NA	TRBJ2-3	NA	TGTGCCAGCAGCCTCGGCAGGGGGGCAGGAAAGCAGTATTTT	CASSLGRGAGKQYF
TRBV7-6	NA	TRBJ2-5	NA	TGTGCCAGCAGCTTGGACATCGCGTCAGAGACCCAGTACTTC	CASSLDIASETQYF
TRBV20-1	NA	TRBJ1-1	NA	TGCAGTGCTGCAGCTCGGGCGGTGAGAACTGAAGCTTTCTTT	CSAAARAVRTEAFF
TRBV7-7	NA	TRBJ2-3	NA	TGTGCTAGCAGCTTGGGGAATGGGAATGAGCAGTTGTTCTTT	CASSLGNGNEQLFF
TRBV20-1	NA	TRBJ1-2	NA	TGCAGTGCTAGTGGGGGGGCAGGGTATGGCTACACCTTC	CSASGGAGYGYTF
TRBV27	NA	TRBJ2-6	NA	TGTGCCAGCAGACTGACATCCAGCTCTGGGGCCAACGTCCTGACTTTC	CASRLTSSSGANVLTF
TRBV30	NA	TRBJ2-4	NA	TGTGCCTGGAGTGTATTGGGGCAATACAAAAACATTCAGTACTTC	CAWSVLGQYKNIQYF
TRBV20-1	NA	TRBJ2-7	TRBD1	TGCAGTGCTAGAGCGGCAGGGGGCGGTCACTTC	CSARAAGGGHF
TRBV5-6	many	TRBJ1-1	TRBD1	TGTGCCAGCAGCTCCTTCGACAGGGGGACTGAAGCTTTCTTT	CASSSFDRGTEAFF
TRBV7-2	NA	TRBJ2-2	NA	NA	CASSFGMPGEQYFGELFF
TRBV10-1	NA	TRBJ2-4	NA	TGCGCCAGCAGGAATGGCCATCTAGCCAAAAACATTCAGTACTTC	CASRNGHLAKNIQYF